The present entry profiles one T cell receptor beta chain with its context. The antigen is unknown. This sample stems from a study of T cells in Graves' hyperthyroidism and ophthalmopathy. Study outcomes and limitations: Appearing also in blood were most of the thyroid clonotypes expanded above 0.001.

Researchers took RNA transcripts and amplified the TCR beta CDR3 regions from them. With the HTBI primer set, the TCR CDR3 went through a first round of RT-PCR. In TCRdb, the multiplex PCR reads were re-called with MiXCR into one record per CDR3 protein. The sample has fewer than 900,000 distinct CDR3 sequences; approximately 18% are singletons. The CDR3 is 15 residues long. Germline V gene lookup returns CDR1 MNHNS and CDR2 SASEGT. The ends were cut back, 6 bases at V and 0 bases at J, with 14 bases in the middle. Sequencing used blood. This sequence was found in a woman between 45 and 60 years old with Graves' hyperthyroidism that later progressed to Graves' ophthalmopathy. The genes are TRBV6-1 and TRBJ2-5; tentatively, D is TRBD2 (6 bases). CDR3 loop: CASSSSWGDQETQYF. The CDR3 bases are TGTGCCAGCAGCTCGAGTTGGGGGGACCAAGAGACCCAGTACTTC.